A selection of T cell receptor beta chains follows, all from one sample in a study of technical replicates of blood from a handful of donors. Only in-frame clones appear in the TCRdb table, and some are missing; sequencing was by immunoSEQ multiplex PCR. The repertoire consists of under 85,000 clones, with around 92% occurring once and the leading ten covering over 0.35%. Sequencing was performed on T cells isolated from PBMCs. These receptors were collected from a human donor in good health. Some clones in this sample may be carry-over from other donors' samples. Both conserved end residues are part of each CDR3. Each record gives: clone size, J gene, V gene, D gene, CDR3 protein, CDR3 DNA. D genes are given only for firm matches. Clone size is shown for a subset of rows, as once, few, many or a class of expanded clone.

clone size: NA; J gene: TRBJ2-3; V gene: TRBV29-1; D gene: TRBD1; CDR3 protein: CSGRSTGRADTQYF; CDR3 DNA: TGCAGCGGGAGGTCGACAGGGCGGGCAGATACGCAGTATTTT
clone size: NA; J gene: TRBJ2-5; V gene: TRBV15; D gene: NA; CDR3 protein: CATSRGAWWETQYF; CDR3 DNA: TGTGCCACCAGCAGGGGAGCTTGGTGGGAGACCCAGTACTTC
clone size: NA; J gene: TRBJ2-7; V gene: TRBV7-9; D gene: NA; CDR3 protein: CASSLRYEQYF; CDR3 DNA: TGTGCCAGCAGCCTCCGGTACGAGCAGTACTTC
clone size: NA; J gene: TRBJ2-5; V gene: TRBV7-9; D gene: TRBD1; CDR3 protein: CASTGGAETQYF; CDR3 DNA: TGTGCCAGCACAGGGGGCGCGGAGACCCAGTACTTC
clone size: NA; J gene: TRBJ1-5; V gene: TRBV19; D gene: NA; CDR3 protein: CASSIQQRGEPQHF; CDR3 DNA: TGTGCCAGTAGTATCCAACAGCGGGGAGAGCCCCAGCATTTT
clone size: once; J gene: TRBJ1-1; V gene: TRBV10-3; D gene: NA; CDR3 protein: CASSYSQNTEAFF; CDR3 DNA: TGTGCCAGCAGTTACTCCCAGAACACTGAAGCTTTCTTT
clone size: NA; J gene: TRBJ2-7; V gene: TRBV10-3; D gene: TRBD1; CDR3 protein: CAIRPQGVSYEQYF; CDR3 DNA: TGTGCCATCAGACCACAGGGGGTGAGTTACGAGCAGTACTTC
clone size: NA; J gene: TRBJ1-5; V gene: TRBV18; D gene: TRBD1; CDR3 protein: CASSTDREQGQPQHF; CDR3 DNA: TGTGCCAGCTCTACGGACAGGGAGCAGGGTCAGCCCCAGCATTTT
clone size: once; J gene: TRBJ2-7; V gene: TRBV13; D gene: NA; CDR3 protein: CASSLRGRDHEQYF; CDR3 DNA: TGTGCCAGCAGCTTAAGGGGGAGGGACCACGAGCAGTACTTC
clone size: NA; J gene: TRBJ2-5; V gene: TRBV7-9; D gene: NA; CDR3 protein: CASSLEAWRQETQYF; CDR3 DNA: TGTGCCAGCAGCTTAGAGGCCTGGAGACAAGAGACCCAGTACTTC
clone size: once; J gene: TRBJ2-7; V gene: TRBV10-3; D gene: NA; CDR3 protein: CAISKPGNEQYF; CDR3 DNA: TGTGCCATCAGTAAACCGGGGAACGAGCAGTACTTC
clone size: NA; J gene: TRBJ2-3; V gene: TRBV15; D gene: TRBD2; CDR3 protein: CATSSFGLAGSTDTQYF; CDR3 DNA: TGTGCCACCAGCAGTTTTGGACTAGCGGGTAGCACAGATACGCAGTATTTT
clone size: NA; J gene: TRBJ2-5; V gene: TRBV9; D gene: TRBD1; CDR3 protein: CASSLRQGAYQETQYF; CDR3 DNA: TGTGCCAGCAGCCTGCGACAGGGGGCGTACCAAGAGACCCAGTACTTC
clone size: NA; J gene: TRBJ2-1; V gene: TRBV7-8; D gene: TRBD2; CDR3 protein: CASQTSGSSREQFF; CDR3 DNA: TGTGCCAGCCAGACTAGCGGGTCCTCTCGTGAGCAGTTCTTC
clone size: once; J gene: TRBJ2-6; V gene: TRBV7-3; D gene: NA; CDR3 protein: CASSLTGSGANVLTF; CDR3 DNA: TGTGCCAGCAGCTTGACTGGCTCTGGGGCCAACGTCCTGACTTTC
clone size: NA; J gene: TRBJ1-1; V gene: TRBV7-3; D gene: TRBD1; CDR3 protein: CASSLPTGAATEAFF; CDR3 DNA: TGTGCCAGCAGCTTACCTACAGGGGCGGCGACTGAAGCTTTCTTT
clone size: NA; J gene: TRBJ2-7; V gene: TRBV5-1; D gene: NA; CDR3 protein: CASSLASRGVSEQYF; CDR3 DNA: TGCGCCAGCAGCCTGGCTTCTCGCGGGGTATCCGAGCAGTACTTC
clone size: NA; J gene: TRBJ1-5; V gene: TRBV7-2; D gene: NA; CDR3 protein: CASRRRRPAAINQPQHF; CDR3 DNA: TGTGCCAGCAGAAGGCGGCGACCGGCCGCCATCAATCAGCCCCAGCATTTT
clone size: NA; J gene: TRBJ2-3; V gene: TRBV5-6; D gene: TRBD2; CDR3 protein: CASSLTSGINTQYF; CDR3 DNA: TGTGCCAGCAGCTTGACTAGCGGGATAAATACGCAGTATTTT
clone size: NA; J gene: TRBJ2-3; V gene: TRBV13; D gene: TRBD1; CDR3 protein: CASSPGTGDPTDTQYF; CDR3 DNA: TGTGCCAGCAGCCCAGGGACAGGGGATCCCACAGATACGCAGTATTTT
clone size: NA; J gene: TRBJ1-1; V gene: TRBV6-5; D gene: NA; CDR3 protein: CASSYGQLNTEAFF; CDR3 DNA: TGTGCCAGCAGTTATGGACAGCTGAACACTGAAGCTTTCTTT
clone size: once; J gene: TRBJ1-5; V gene: TRBV5-1; D gene: TRBD1; CDR3 protein: CASSAAGGKQPQHF; CDR3 DNA: TGCGCCAGCAGCGCCGCAGGGGGGAAGCAGCCCCAGCATTTT
clone size: NA; J gene: TRBJ2-7; V gene: TRBV15; D gene: NA; CDR3 protein: CATSRDRYGEQYF; CDR3 DNA: TGTGCCACCAGCAGAGATCGATACGGCGAGCAGTACTTC
clone size: NA; J gene: TRBJ2-3; V gene: TRBV11-2; D gene: TRBD2; CDR3 protein: CASSFSGGHLTDTQYF; CDR3 DNA: TGTGCCAGCAGCTTTTCGGGAGGTCACCTCACAGATACGCAGTATTTT
clone size: NA; J gene: TRBJ1-1; V gene: TRBV7-8; D gene: TRBD1; CDR3 protein: CASSLASWTGYTEAFF; CDR3 DNA: TGTGCCAGCAGCTTAGCCTCCTGGACAGGGTACACTGAAGCTTTCTTT
clone size: once; J gene: TRBJ2-2; V gene: TRBV11-2; D gene: NA; CDR3 protein: CASSLRIGRLNTGELFF; CDR3 DNA: TGTGCCAGCAGCCTTAGGATTGGCAGACTAAACACCGGGGAGCTGTTTTTT
clone size: NA; J gene: TRBJ2-7; V gene: TRBV19; D gene: TRBD1; CDR3 protein: CASRRDRGHEQYF; CDR3 DNA: TGTGCCAGTAGACGGGACAGGGGCCACGAGCAGTACTTC
clone size: NA; J gene: TRBJ2-3; V gene: TRBV2; D gene: NA; CDR3 protein: CASPRGRGDTQYF; CDR3 DNA: TGTGCCAGCCCGAGGGGGAGGGGTGATACGCAGTATTTT
clone size: NA; J gene: TRBJ1-5; V gene: TRBV6-1; D gene: NA; CDR3 protein: CASSEWQSNQPQHF; CDR3 DNA: TGTGCCAGCAGTGAATGGCAGAGCAATCAGCCCCAGCATTTT
clone size: NA; J gene: TRBJ2-7; V gene: TRBV27; D gene: NA; CDR3 protein: CASSSLEQYF; CDR3 DNA: TGTGCCAGCAGTTCCCTTGAGCAGTACTTC
clone size: NA; J gene: TRBJ2-7; V gene: TRBV7-3; D gene: NA; CDR3 protein: CASSPVADFHEQYF; CDR3 DNA: TGTGCCAGCAGCCCTGTGGCAGATTTCCACGAGCAGTACTTC